The rows below give T cell receptor beta chains drawn from one sample of a study of blood T cell repertoires in COVID-19. Profiled with immunoSEQ multiplex PCR; TCRdb holds only in-frame clones, not every one. The sample records 390,000 or so clones, 75% to 90% being singletons. Material for sequencing was PBMCs or T cells enriched from blood (not recorded which). The source is a woman in her 50s who had recovered from COVID-19. The CDR3 runs from the conserved cysteine through the conserved F or W. The D gene is left open where the match is weak. Expanded clones are given a class, and other clones once, few, many or no size at all.

clone_size,j_call,d_call,v_call,cdr3_nt,cdr3_aa
-,TRBJ2-1,-,TRBV5-8,TGTGCCAGCAGAGGTAGCGGATTCAATGAGCAGTTCTTC,CASRGSGFNEQFF
-,TRBJ1-3,-,TRBV3-1/TRBV3-2,TGTGCCAGCAGCCAAGCCCATTGGGAGGGTTTGTACACCATATATTTT,CASSQAHWEGLYTIYF
-,TRBJ2-7,-,TRBV21-1,TGTGCCAGCAGCAATCCCTGGGGGGGGATAGGCACCTACGAGCAGTACTTC,CASSNPWGGIGTYEQYF
-,TRBJ1-1,-,TRBV11-3,TGTGCCAGCAGCTTCCAGGGTTCTGAAGCTTTCTTT,CASSFQGSEAFF
-,TRBJ1-1,TRBD1,TRBV19,TGTGCCAGTACGCCACAGGGGATGAACACTGAAGCTTTCTTT,CASTPQGMNTEAFF
-,TRBJ2-2,TRBD2,TRBV7-9,TGTGCCAGCAGCTTAGGGCTAGCGGGGAACACCGGGGAGCTGTTTTTT,CASSLGLAGNTGELFF
-,TRBJ2-1,TRBD1,TRBV7-9,TGTGCCAGCACCCGCGGGACAGGGATCAATGAGCAGTTCTTC,CASTRGTGINEQFF
-,TRBJ2-7,TRBD1,TRBV5-1,TGCGCCAGCAAAAAGGGGGCCCCCTACGAGCAGTACTTC,CASKKGAPYEQYF
-,TRBJ2-7,TRBD2,TRBV4-2,TGTGCCAGCAGCCAAGCCTTAACTAGCGGGAGTGGAGAGCAGTACTTC,CASSQALTSGSGEQYF
-,TRBJ1-1,TRBD1,TRBV6-2/TRBV6-3,TGTGCCAGCAGCCTGACAGGGAAGGCTTTCTTT,CASSLTGKAFF
-,TRBJ1-4,TRBD1,TRBV9,TGTGCCAGCAGCTTCACCGGGACAGGGGCCGAAAAACTGTTTTTT,CASSFTGTGAEKLFF
-,TRBJ2-1,TRBD1,TRBV19,TGTGCCAGTAGTCTTGGGACAGGGGTGGGTAATGAGCAGTTCTTC,CASSLGTGVGNEQFF
once,TRBJ1-4,-,TRBV7-2,TGTGCCAGCAGCCCGCCCCCCGGGGGACCTAATGAAAAACTGTTTTTT,CASSPPPGGPNEKLFF
-,TRBJ2-5,TRBD2,TRBV7-2,TGTGCCAGCAGCTTAGCCGGGAGGAAAGAGACCCAGTACTTC,CASSLAGRKETQYF
-,TRBJ2-1,TRBD1,TRBV29-1,TGCAGCACTGGGACAGGGAGGAATGAGCAGTTCTTC,CSTGTGRNEQFF
-,TRBJ1-2,TRBD1,TRBV2,TGTGCCAGCAGACCGGCAAAAGGGACAGGGAACTATGGCTACACCTTC,CASRPAKGTGNYGYTF